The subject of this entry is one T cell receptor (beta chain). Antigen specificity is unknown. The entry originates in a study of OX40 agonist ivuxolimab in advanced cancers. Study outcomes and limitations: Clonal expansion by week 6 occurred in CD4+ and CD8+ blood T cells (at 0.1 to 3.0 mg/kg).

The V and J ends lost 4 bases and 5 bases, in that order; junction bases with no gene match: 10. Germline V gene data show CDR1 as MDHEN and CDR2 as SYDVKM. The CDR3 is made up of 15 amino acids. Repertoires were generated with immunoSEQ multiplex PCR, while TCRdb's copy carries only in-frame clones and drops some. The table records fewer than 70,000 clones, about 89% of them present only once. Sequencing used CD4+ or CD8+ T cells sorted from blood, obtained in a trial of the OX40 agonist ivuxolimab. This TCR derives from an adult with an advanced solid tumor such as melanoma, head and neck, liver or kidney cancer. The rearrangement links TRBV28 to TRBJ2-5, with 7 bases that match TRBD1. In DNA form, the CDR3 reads TGTGCCAGCAGTTCCGACAGGGACCAAGGGGAGACCCAGTACTTC. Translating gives CASSSDRDQGETQYF.